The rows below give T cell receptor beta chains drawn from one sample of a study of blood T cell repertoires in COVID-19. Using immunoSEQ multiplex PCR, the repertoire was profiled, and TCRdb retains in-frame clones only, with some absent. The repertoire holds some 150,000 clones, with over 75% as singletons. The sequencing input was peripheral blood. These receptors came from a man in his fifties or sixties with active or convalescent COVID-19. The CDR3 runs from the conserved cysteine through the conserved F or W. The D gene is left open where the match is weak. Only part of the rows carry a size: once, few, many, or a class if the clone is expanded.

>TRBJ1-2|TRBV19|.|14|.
CASSSGLPTYGYTF
TGTGCCAGTAGCTCGGGACTGCCCACTTATGGCTACACCTTC
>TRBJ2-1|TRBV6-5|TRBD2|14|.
CASRMGLADNEQFF
TGTGCCAGCAGGATGGGACTAGCGGACAATGAGCAGTTCTTC
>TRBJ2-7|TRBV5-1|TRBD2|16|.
CASSLAEREVLYEQYF
TGCGCCAGCAGCTTGGCCGAGCGGGAGGTCCTTTACGAGCAGTACTTC
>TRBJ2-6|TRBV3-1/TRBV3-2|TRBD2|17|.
CASSGTSGRSGANVLTF
TGTGCCAGCAGCGGGACTAGCGGGAGGTCTGGGGCCAACGTCCTGACTTTC
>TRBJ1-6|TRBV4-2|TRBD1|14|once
CASSGTGDNSPLHF
TGTGCCAGCAGCGGCACAGGGGACAATTCACCCCTCCACTTT
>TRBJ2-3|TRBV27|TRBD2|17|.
CASSPGTSGGDRDTQYF
TGTGCCAGCAGTCCAGGGACTAGCGGGGGCGATAGGGATACGCAGTATTTT
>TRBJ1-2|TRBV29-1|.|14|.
CSVEDQSEREGYTF
TGCAGCGTTGAAGATCAATCCGAGAGGGAAGGCTACACCTTC
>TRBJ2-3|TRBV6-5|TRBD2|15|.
CASSFSSGKTDTQYF
TGTGCCAGCAGTTTTTCTAGCGGGAAGACAGATACGCAGTATTTT
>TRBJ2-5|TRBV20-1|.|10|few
CSVHRETQYF
TGCAGTGTCCACCGGGAGACCCAGTACTTC
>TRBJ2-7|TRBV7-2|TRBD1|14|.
CASSQDRGPYEQYF
TGTGCCAGCAGCCAGGACAGGGGGCCGTACGAGCAGTACTTC
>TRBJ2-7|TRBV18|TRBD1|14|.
CASSPGTGGNEQYF
TGTGCCAGCTCACCGGGGACAGGGGGCAACGAGCAGTACTTC
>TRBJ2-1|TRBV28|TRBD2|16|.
CASSWVAGPSYNEQFF
TGTGCCAGCAGTTGGGTAGCGGGTCCTTCCTACAATGAGCAGTTCTTC
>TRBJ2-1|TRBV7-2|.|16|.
CASNPASGVVYNEQFF
TGTGCCAGCAACCCAGCGTCGGGAGTTGTATACAATGAGCAGTTCTTC
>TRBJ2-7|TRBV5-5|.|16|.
CASSLVPGAGSYEQYF
TGTGCCAGCAGCTTGGTCCCAGGGGCCGGGTCGTACGAGCAGTACTTC
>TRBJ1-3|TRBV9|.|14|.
CASSETGTGNTIYF
TGTGCCAGCAGCGAGACAGGTACTGGAAACACCATATATTTT
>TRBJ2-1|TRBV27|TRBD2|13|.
CASSWREFYEQFF
TGTGCCAGCAGTTGGCGGGAGTTCTATGAGCAGTTCTTC
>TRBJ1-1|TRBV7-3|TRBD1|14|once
CASSSGQGNTEAFF
TGTGCCAGCAGCTCGGGACAGGGGAACACTGAAGCTTTCTTT
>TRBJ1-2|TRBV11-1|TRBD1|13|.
CASSPDRVYGYTF
TGTGCCAGCAGCCCCGACAGGGTCTATGGCTACACCTTC
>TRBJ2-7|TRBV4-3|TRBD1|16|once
CASSQDPTPGGVEQYF
TGCGCCAGCAGCCAAGATCCTACCCCAGGGGGTGTCGAGCAGTACTTC
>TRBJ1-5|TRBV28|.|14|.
CASRLQGNVQPQHF
TGTGCCAGCAGGCTACAGGGAAACGTACAGCCCCAGCATTTT
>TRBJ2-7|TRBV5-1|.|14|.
CASSFNSPAYEQYF
TGCGCCAGCAGCTTTAACAGTCCCGCCTACGAGCAGTACTTC
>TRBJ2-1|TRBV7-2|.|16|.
CASSLASARPYNEQFF
TGTGCCAGCAGCTTAGCCAGCGCGCGACCCTACAATGAGCAGTTCTTC
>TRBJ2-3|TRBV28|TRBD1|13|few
CATCRDRADTQYF
TGTGCCACCTGCCGGGACAGGGCAGATACGCAGTATTTT
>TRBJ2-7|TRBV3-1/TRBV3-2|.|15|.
CASSHPSQGNYEQYF
TGTGCCAGCAGCCACCCGTCCCAGGGAAACTACGAGCAGTACTTC
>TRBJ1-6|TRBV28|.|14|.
CASSLTQPNSPLHF
TGTGCCAGCAGTTTGACACAACCTAATTCACCCCTCCACTTT
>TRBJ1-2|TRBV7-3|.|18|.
CASSLTRGVRLGGYGYTF
TGTGCCAGCAGCTTAACACGTGGGGTGAGGCTGGGAGGCTATGGCTACACCTTC
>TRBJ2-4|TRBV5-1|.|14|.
CASSLGGLPNIQYF
TGCGCCAGCAGCTTGGGGGGGCTGCCAAACATTCAGTACTTC
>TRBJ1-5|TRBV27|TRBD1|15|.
CASSRRDRENQPQHF
TGTGCCAGCAGCCGGCGGGACAGAGAGAATCAGCCCCAGCATTTT
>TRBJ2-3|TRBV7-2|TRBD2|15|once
CASRTGLAGADTQYF
TGTGCCAGCAGAACCGGACTAGCGGGAGCAGATACGCAGTATTTT
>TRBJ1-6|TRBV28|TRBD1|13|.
CAAQGQGHSPLHF
TGTGCCGCCCAGGGACAGGGTCATTCACCCCTCCACTTT
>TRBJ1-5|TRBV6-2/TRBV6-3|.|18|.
CASSSTTGLGVGNQPQHF
TGTGCCAGCAGTTCGACGACAGGTCTGGGTGTTGGCAATCAGCCCCAGCATTTT
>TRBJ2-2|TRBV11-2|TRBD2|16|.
CASSLLRGGGIGELFF
TGTGCCAGCAGCCTCCTCCGCGGGGGGGGGATCGGGGAGCTGTTTTTT
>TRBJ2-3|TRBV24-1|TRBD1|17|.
CATSDSTGAGRGDTQYF
TGTGCCACCAGTGATAGCACAGGGGCTGGAAGGGGAGATACGCAGTATTTT
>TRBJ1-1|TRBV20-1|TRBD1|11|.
CSAIGTGEAFF
TGCAGTGCTATTGGGACAGGCGAAGCTTTCTTT
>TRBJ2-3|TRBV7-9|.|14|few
CASSLEGQRDTQYF
TGTGCCAGCAGCTTAGAAGGACAGAGAGATACGCAGTATTTT
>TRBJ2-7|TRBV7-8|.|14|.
CASSLGQGYYEQYF
TGTGCCAGCAGCTTAGGCCAGGGTTACTACGAGCAGTACTTC
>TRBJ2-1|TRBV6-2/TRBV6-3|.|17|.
CASSYPDRFRSYNEQFF
TGTGCCAGCAGTTACCCGGACAGATTCAGGTCCTACAATGAGCAGTTCTTC
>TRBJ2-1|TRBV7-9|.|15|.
CASSLRTADYNEQFF
TGTGCCAGCAGCTTAAGGACAGCGGACTACAATGAGCAGTTCTTC
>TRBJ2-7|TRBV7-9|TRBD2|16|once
CASSLGKLAVEYEQYF
TGTGCCAGCAGCTTAGGGAAACTAGCGGTTGAATACGAGCAGTACTTC
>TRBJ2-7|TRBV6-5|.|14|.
CASRASVPPYEQYF
TGTGCCAGCAGGGCTAGCGTCCCCCCCTACGAGCAGTACTTC
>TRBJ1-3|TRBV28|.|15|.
CASSPPESSGNTIYF
TGTGCCAGCAGCCCTCCGGAGAGCTCTGGAAACACCATATATTTT
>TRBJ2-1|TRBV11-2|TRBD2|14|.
CASSLGLAGVEQFF
TGTGCCAGCAGCTTAGGGCTAGCGGGAGTTGAGCAGTTCTTC
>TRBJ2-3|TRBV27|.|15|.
CASSWGARGGDTQYF
TGTGCCAGCAGTTGGGGAGCGCGAGGGGGAGATACGCAGTATTTT
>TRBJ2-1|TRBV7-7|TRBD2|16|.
CASSSSGTSGYNEQFF
TGTGCCAGCAGCTCCTCCGGGACTAGCGGTTACAATGAGCAGTTCTTC
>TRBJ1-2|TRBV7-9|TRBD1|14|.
CASSPWDRSHGYTF
TGTGCCAGCAGCCCCTGGGACAGGTCCCATGGCTACACCTTC
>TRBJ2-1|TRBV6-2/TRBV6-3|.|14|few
CASSRESTYNEQFF
TGTGCCAGCAGCCGGGAGTCAACCTACAATGAGCAGTTCTTC
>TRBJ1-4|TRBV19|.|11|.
CALFTGEKLFF
TGTGCCCTGTTTACGGGGGAAAAACTGTTTTTT
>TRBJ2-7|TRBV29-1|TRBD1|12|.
CSVGPGQGTRYF
TGCAGCGTTGGCCCGGGACAGGGGACGCGGTACTTC
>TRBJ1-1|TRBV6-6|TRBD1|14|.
CASSSTGANTEAFF
TGTGCCAGCAGCTCTACAGGGGCGAACACTGAAGCTTTCTTT
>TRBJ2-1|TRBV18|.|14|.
CASSTQPSPNEQFF
TGTGCCAGCTCAACACAGCCTAGCCCCAATGAGCAGTTCTTC
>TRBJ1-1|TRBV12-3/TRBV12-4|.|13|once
CASTATSNTEAFF
TGTGCCAGCACTGCAACGAGTAACACTGAAGCTTTCTTT